This T cell receptor (beta chain) was sequenced during a study of blood T cell repertoires in COVID-19. Study at large: There were acute and convalescent COVID-19 samples, and they came from the United States, Italy and Spain.

Assay used: immunoSEQ multiplex PCR; TCRdb lists only in-frame clones, some missing. The sample lists 240,000 or so clones, roughly 86% seen once, with roughly 3.1% in the top ten. The ends lost 5 bases at V and 2 bases at J; junction bases unmatched: 9. The germline CDR1 and CDR2 sequences are SGHAT and FQNNGV. The CDR3 runs to 16 residues. The chain links TRBV11-2 to TRBJ1-2, with TRBD1 identical over 9 bases. The source of this sequence is a woman aged 35 to 49 with acute COVID-19. Source material: PBMCs or T cells enriched from blood (not recorded which). CDR3 in DNA: TGTGCCAGCAGCGGCGGGACAGGGAGAAAAAACTATGGCTACACCTTC. Its translation is CASSGGTGRKNYGYTF.